One sample yielded the 21 T cell receptor beta chains listed below, sequenced in a study of blood T cell repertoires in COVID-19. Assay: immunoSEQ multiplex PCR; the TCRdb copy retains only in-frame clones and omits some. The table has approximately 210,000 clones, 88% seen once. Sequenced material: peripheral blood. The receptors derive from a man aged 70-80 years with acute or convalescent COVID-19.

The V and J genes are TRBV6-5 and TRBJ2-1, with TRBD1 matching over 9 bases. The CDR3 contains 15 residues. Trimming cost V 6 bases and J 6 bases; bases outside gene matches: 9. CDR1 MNHEY and CDR2 SVGAGI come from the germline V gene. The chain's CDR3 is CASSFTGGQSNEQFF. The CDR3 bases are TGTGCCAGCAGCTTCACAGGGGGCCAAAGCAATGAGCAGTTCTTC.

The genes are TRBV5-1 and TRBJ1-6, with TRBD1 identical over 9 bases. The CDR3 has 15 amino acids. Germline trimming cut 1 base from V and 7 bases from J; bases unmatched to any gene: 3. From germline, CDR1 is SGHRS and CDR2 YFSETQ. As DNA, the CDR3 is TGCGCCAGCAGCTTGACTGGACAGGGGAATTCACCCCTCCACTTT. Its translation is CASSLTGQGNSPLHF. Supplemented by reference TRBV5-1 and TRBJ1-6, the full variable domain reads KAGVTQTPRYLIKTRGQQVTLSCSPISGHRSVSWYQQTPGQGLQFLFEYFSETQRNKGNFPGRFSGRQFSNSRSEMNVSTLELGDSALYLCASSLTGQGNSPLHFGNGTRLTVT.

DNA for the CDR3: TGTGCCAGCAGCTTCTGGGGGCGCGAGCAGTACTTC. Translating it yields CASSFWGREQYF. V gene TRBV5-6 combines with J gene TRBJ2-7; D perhaps matches TRBD1 (6 bases). The CDR3 has 12 amino acids. V was clipped by 2 bases and J by 6 bases, with 9 bases between them. Germline-derived CDR1 and CDR2 are SGHDT and YYEEEE.

This sequence joins TRBV3-1 (or the pseudogene TRBV3-2) and TRBJ1-1, with TRBD1 matching 7 bases. V lost 1 base and J lost 8; bases outside the gene matches: 7. CDR3 size: 14 residues. Germline loops: CDR1 LGHDT, CDR2 YNNKEL (reference sequence). CDR3 in DNA: TGTGCCAGCAGCCAAGTTGAGGGGGCGCAGGAAGCTTTCTTT. This gives the protein CASSQVEGAQEAFF.

This chain links TRBV18 with TRBJ2-7; 10 bases match TRBD2. In germline, CDR1 is KGHSH, CDR2 LQKENI. The CDR3 extends over 13 amino acids. V trimming: 5 bases; J trimming: 4 bases; junction bases outside the gene matches: 2. CDR3 protein: CASSGLAEYEQYF. DNA for the CDR3: TGTGCCAGCTCAGGACTAGCGGAGTACGAGCAGTACTTC.

DNA for the CDR3: TGCGCCAGCAGCAAGGACAGAGCCGTGAACACTGAAGCTTTCTTT. Translating gives CASSKDRAVNTEAFF. The chain recombines TRBV5-1 with TRBJ1-1, with D possibly TRBD1 on 6 matching bases. V was cut by 4 bases and J by 0 bases, with 13 bases left in between. Germline CDR1 is SGHRS and CDR2 is YFSETQ. The CDR3 covers 15 residues. Drawing the rest from reference TRBV5-1 and TRBJ1-1, the complete variable domain is KAGVTQTPRYLIKTRGQQVTLSCSPISGHRSVSWYQQTPGQGLQFLFEYFSETQRNKGNFPGRFSGRQFSNSRSEMNVSTLELGDSALYLCASSKDRAVNTEAFFGQGTRLTVV.

The rearrangement joins TRBV5-1 to TRBJ2-7; D ambiguous. V dropped 0 bases and J dropped 2 bases, with 9 bases sitting between them. The CDR3 loop spans 14 amino acids. Germline loops: CDR1 SGHRS, CDR2 YFSETQ. CDR3 coding DNA: TGCGCCAGCAGCTTGGCCCAGCAGGCCTACGAGCAGTACTTC. Amino acid sequence: CASSLAQQAYEQYF. Looking up the rest from reference TRBV5-1 and TRBJ2-7 gives the full variable domain: KAGVTQTPRYLIKTRGQQVTLSCSPISGHRSVSWYQQTPGQGLQFLFEYFSETQRNKGNFPGRFSGRQFSNSRSEMNVSTLELGDSALYLCASSLAQQAYEQYFGPGTRLTVT.

This chain connects TRBV11-2 to TRBJ1-6, with 8 bases aligning to TRBD1. V lost 3 bases and J lost 9; bases outside the gene matches: 1. Germline assignment: CDR1 SGHAT and CDR2 FQNNGV. The CDR3 has 13 residues. CDR3 sequence reads: CASSLGTGSPLHF. CDR3 bases: TGTGCCAGCAGCTTGGGGACAGGTTCACCCCTCCACTTT.

This rearrangement joins TRBV7-9 to TRBJ2-7; D might be TRBD1 (5 bases). Germline-derived CDR1 and CDR2 are SEHNR and FQNEAQ (reference sequence). This CDR3 is built from 16 residues. Trimming left V 5 bases short and J 2 bases short, with 19 bases between. CDR3 loop: CASSIGQGKATYEQYF. For the CDR3, the DNA is TGTGCCAGCAGCATAGGGCAGGGAAAGGCAACCTACGAGCAGTACTTC. The variable domain in full, with the rest retrieved from reference TRBV7-9 and TRBJ2-7, is DTGVSQNPRHKITKRGQNVTFRCDPISEHNRLYWYRQTLGQGPEFLTYFQNEAQLEKSRLLSDRFSAERPKGSFSTLEIQRTEQGDSAMYLCASSIGQGKATYEQYFGPGTRLTVT.

The V and J genes are TRBV6-5 and TRBJ1-6, with D possibly being TRBD1 (5 bases). V lost 6 bases, J lost 0 bases, and 9 bases lay in between. Germline V gene sequence: CDR1 MNHEY, CDR2 SVGAGI. The CDR3 totals 15 residues. The CDR3 sequence is CASRLRVSYNSPLHF. CDR3 in DNA: TGTGCCAGCAGACTCAGGGTCTCCTATAATTCACCCCTCCACTTT.

The genes are TRBV6-5 and TRBJ1-4; D is perhaps TRBD1 (5 bases). V lost 0 bases, J lost 3 bases, and 8 bases lay in between. CDR1 and CDR2 (germline): MNHEY, SVGAGI. The CDR3 spans 15 residues. The CDR3 nucleotides are TGTGCCAGCAGTTACTCGGGGCAGCCTAATGAAAAACTGTTTTTT. This gives the protein CASSYSGQPNEKLFF.

The V gene is TRBV29-1, the J gene TRBJ2-7, with TRBD1 matching 8 bases. The CDR3 loop spans 12 amino acids. In germline, CDR1 is SQVTM, CDR2 ANQGSEA. The CDR3 DNA reads TGCAGTGGGGGACAGGACTCCTACGAGCAGTACTTC. It codes for CSGGQDSYEQYF.

V usage is TRBV6-5 and J usage is TRBJ1-2; D call uncertain. The germline V gene has CDR1 MNHEY and CDR2 SVGAGI. Between the trimmed V and J ends, which lost 0 bases and 4 bases, there was a span of 12 bases. This CDR3 contains 15 residues. CDR3 nucleotides: TGTGCCAGCAGTTACTCGATGGAGGGCGGCTATGGCTACACCTTC. Encoded protein: CASSYSMEGGYGYTF.

This clone was seen a few times. The genes are TRBV2 and TRBJ1-2; 9 bases align to TRBD1. J lost 0 bases, V lost 6 bases, and 11 bases had no gene match. This CDR3 spans 17 amino acids. Germline lookup yields CDR1 SNHLY and CDR2 FYNNEI. DNA of the CDR3: TGTGCCAGCAGGATCAGACAGGGGGGAAGTCCTAACTATGGCTACACCTTC. Amino acid sequence: CASRIRQGGSPNYGYTF.

On this clone: The sample contains more than one DNA sequence encoding this CDR3. The V call is TRBV7-9, the J call TRBJ1-2, with 7 bases lining up with TRBD1. Germline loops: CDR1 SEHNR, CDR2 FQNEAQ (reference sequence). V dropped 3 bases and J dropped 2; count of bases not matched to a gene: 0. The CDR3 spans 13 residues. CDR3: CASSLGQNYGYTF. As DNA, the CDR3 is TGTGCCAGCAGCTTGGGACAGAACTATGGCTACACCTTC. The whole variable domain, filled in from reference TRBV7-9 and TRBJ1-2, reads DTGVSQNPRHKITKRGQNVTFRCDPISEHNRLYWYRQTLGQGPEFLTYFQNEAQLEKSRLLSDRFSAERPKGSFSTLEIQRTEQGDSAMYLCASSLGQNYGYTFGSGTRLTVV.

This chain connects TRBV5-1 to TRBJ1-5, with 8 bases matching TRBD1. The CDR3 loop spans 18 amino acids. Germline lookup yields CDR1 SGHRS and CDR2 YFSETQ. J lost 5 bases, V lost 8 bases, and 21 bases had no gene match. The CDR3 loop reads CARPRIIVDRVIHQPQHF. CDR3 DNA sequence: TGCGCCAGACCAAGAATTATTGTGGACAGGGTTATCCATCAGCCCCAGCATTTT.

This clone was found a few times. This chain joins TRBV7-3 and TRBJ2-1; D remains unclear. Germline values: CDR1 SGHTA, CDR2 FQGTGA. This CDR3 is built from 15 residues. The ends were cut back, 2 bases at V and 3 bases at J, with 11 bases in the middle. The DNA for the CDR3 is TGTGCCAGCAGCTTAGGGTCGGGTCTCTACAATGAGCAGTTCTTC. Encoded protein: CASSLGSGLYNEQFF.

V is TRBV5-4 and J is TRBJ2-5, with TRBD1 identical over 8 bases. Trimming cost V 0 bases and J 4 bases; bases outside gene matches: 5. Germline V gives CDR1 SGHNT, CDR2 YYREEE (reference sequence). The CDR3 runs to 15 residues. CDR3 loop: CASSLEGTGLETQYF. The CDR3 nucleotides are TGTGCCAGCAGCTTGGAGGGGACAGGTTTAGAGACCCAGTACTTC.

The V and J genes are TRBV9 and TRBJ2-1; D is unresolved. Trimming cost V 0 bases and J 8 bases, with 9 bases left between them. Germline CDR1 reads SGDLS; CDR2 reads YYNGEE. The CDR3 length is 13 residues. The CDR3 loop reads CASSVATGYEQFF. The DNA for the CDR3 is TGTGCCAGCAGCGTAGCTACCGGGTATGAGCAGTTCTTC.

The chain employs TRBV7-9 and TRBJ1-1; D gene ambiguous. The CDR3 has 14 residues. Trimming took off 2 bases at V and 3 bases at J, with 10 bases between the two ends. Germline CDR1 is SEHNR and CDR2 is FQNEAQ (reference sequence). DNA for the CDR3: TGTGCCAGCAGCTTATCCCTGGAGGACACTGAAGCTTTCTTT. This codes for CASSLSLEDTEAFF. Full variable domain (rest looked up from reference TRBV7-9 and TRBJ1-1): DTGVSQNPRHKITKRGQNVTFRCDPISEHNRLYWYRQTLGQGPEFLTYFQNEAQLEKSRLLSDRFSAERPKGSFSTLEIQRTEQGDSAMYLCASSLSLEDTEAFFGQGTRLTVV.

The V call is TRBV18, the J call TRBJ2-7; 10 bases fit TRBD2. There are 14 residues in the CDR3. V dropped 5 bases and J dropped 4; count of bases not matched to a gene: 5. From germline, CDR1 is KGHSH and CDR2 LQKENI. The DNA for the CDR3 is TGTGCCAGCTCAGAGCGGGAGGGCCGTTACGAGCAGTACTTC. Translated, it gives CASSEREGRYEQYF. The full variable domain, completed using reference TRBV18 and TRBJ2-7, is NAGVMQNPRHLVRRRGQEARLRCSPMKGHSHVYWYRQLPEEGLKFMVYLQKENIIDESGMPKERFSAEFPKEGPSILRIQQVVRGDSAAYFCASSEREGRYEQYFGPGTRLTVT.